Below are 11 T cell receptor beta chains sequenced from a single sample in a study of shared clonotypes between healthy human individuals. CD8 cells classed as naive were CD45RO-negative and positively selected for CCR7, excluding terminally differentiated effector memory CD45RA+ cells. The assay was immunoSEQ multiplex PCR, and TCRdb's table has in-frame clones only and misses some. The table lists around 600,000 clones, nearly 98% of them singletons. The material sequenced was naive CD8+ T cells sorted from blood. These receptors all stem from a man aged 30 to 39 in good health.

V is TRBV27 and J is TRBJ2-3, with D possibly being TRBD1 or TRBD2 (5 bases each). The CDR3 extends over 14 amino acids. From germline, CDR1 is MNHEY and CDR2 SMNVEV (reference sequence). V lost 3 bases and J lost 4, with 11 bases in between. The CDR3 region is CASSFGTDPDTQYF. Written as DNA, the CDR3 is TGTGCCAGCAGTTTCGGGACGGATCCAGATACGCAGTATTTT.

V and J are TRBV4-1 and TRBJ1-2; D is perhaps TRBD1 (6 bases). Trimming took 3 bases from V and 5 from J, leaving 19 bases between them. The CDR3 runs 16 residues. CDR1 is MGHRA and CDR2 is YSYEKL in the germline V gene. CDR3 residues: CASSQGTDGGFYGYTF. In DNA form, the CDR3 reads TGCGCCAGCAGCCAGGGGACTGACGGGGGCTTTTATGGCTACACCTTC.

The J gene is TRBJ2-5, the V gene TRBV30; the D gene is possibly TRBD1 (5 bases). CDR1 and CDR2 from the germline V gene are GTSNPN and SVGIG (reference sequence). V lost 2 bases and J 4 bases, leaving 14 bases between the germline ends. The CDR3 spans 14 residues. The DNA for the CDR3 is TGTGCCTGGAGTAATGGGCAGGGCGGAGAGACCCAGTACTTC. Encoded protein: CAWSNGQGGETQYF. Based on the CDR3 plus reference TRBV30 and TRBJ2-5, the full variable domain is SQTIHQWPATLVQPVGSPLSLECTVEGTSNPNLYWYRQAAGRGLQLLFYSVGIGQISSEVPQNLSASRPQDRQFILSSKKLLLSDSGFYLCAWSNGQGGETQYFGPGTRLLVL.

In the case of this clone: The same CDR3 can be traced to other DNA sequences in this sample. This chain uses TRBV27 with TRBJ1-1; 11 positions match TRBD1. Germline assignment: CDR1 MNHEY and CDR2 SMNVEV (reference sequence). Losses at the gene ends were 5 bases for V and 1 base for J; bases not matched to a gene: 3. There are 15 residues in the CDR3. The CDR3 region is CASSPGQGANTEAFF. The CDR3 bases are TGTGCCAGCAGTCCCGGACAGGGGGCGAACACTGAAGCTTTCTTT.

This CDR3 is CASSFWGGYNEQFF. The CDR3 nucleotides are TGTGCCAGCAGCTTTTGGGGGGGTTACAATGAGCAGTTCTTC. The gene calls are TRBV5-6 and TRBJ2-1, with 7 positions matching TRBD2. The germline V gene encodes CDR1 SGHDT and CDR2 YYEEEE. This CDR3 region has 14 residues. Trimming took 2 bases from V and 4 from J; bases not matched to a gene: 3.

CDR3 bases: TGTGCCAGCAGCCTCCTAGCGGGAAGCTACAATGAGCAGTTCTTC. It is translated as CASSLLAGSYNEQFF. The chain carries TRBV7-2 and TRBJ2-1; 9 bases line up with TRBD2. Germline CDR1 SGHTA, CDR2 FQGNSA. V was clipped by 5 bases and J by 3 bases; unmatched bases: 5. The CDR3 length is 15 residues.

The V call is TRBV10-2, the J call TRBJ1-5; tentative D call: TRBD1 (5 bases). V was pared by 2 bases and J by 1 base, with 6 bases between. The germline V gene encodes CDR1 WSHSY and CDR2 SAAADI. The CDR3 has 14 amino acids. The CDR3 reads CASSERDSNQPQHF. The DNA for the CDR3 is TGCGCCAGCAGTGAGAGGGACAGCAATCAGCCCCAGCATTTT.

The CDR3 DNA is TGTGCCAGCAGCCAAGATGGGACTAGCGTTTACGAGCAGTACTTC. Its protein product is CASSQDGTSVYEQYF. The rearrangement links TRBV4-2 to TRBJ2-7, with 10 positions matching TRBD2. The CDR3 contains 15 residues. V shed 0 bases, J shed 4 bases, and the junction held 3 bases outside the gene matches. Germline CDR1 reads LGHNA; CDR2 reads YNFKEQ.

The chain combines TRBV6-5 with TRBJ1-1; 7 bases are a match to TRBD1. Germline values: CDR1 MNHEY, CDR2 SVGAGI. J lost 3 bases, V lost 0 bases, and 4 bases had no gene match. The CDR3 is 15 amino acids. CDR3 in amino acids: CASSYSEQGYTEAFF. The CDR3 nucleotides read TGTGCCAGCAGTTACTCGGAACAGGGGTACACTGAAGCTTTCTTT.

The chain joins TRBV10-3 to TRBJ2-7; a weak D match, TRBD2 (6 bases). CDR1 is ENHRY, CDR2 SYGVKD, per germline. CDR3 length equals 13 residues. V gave up 5 bases and J gave up 2 bases, with 10 bases separating them. This CDR3 reads CAISFGEAYEQYF. DNA for the CDR3: TGTGCCATCAGTTTCGGGGAGGCCTACGAGCAGTACTTC.

The chain couples TRBV27 to TRBJ2-1; 11 bases line up with TRBD2. The CDR3 is 16 residues long. Germline assignment: CDR1 MNHEY and CDR2 SMNVEV (reference sequence). V lost 4 bases and J lost 7; bases outside the gene matches: 9. CDR3 in DNA: TGTGCCAGCAGTTCCCTTACTAGCGGGAGATGGAATGAGCAGTTCTTC. Its protein product is CASSSLTSGRWNEQFF.